Listed here are 24 T cell receptor beta chains from one sample, sequenced in a study of blood T cell repertoires in COVID-19. Data came from immunoSEQ multiplex PCR; TCRdb stores just in-frame clones and leaves some out. The table records approximately 250,000 clones, nearly 90% of them present only once. Sequenced material: PBMCs or T cells enriched from blood (not recorded which). The source is a woman younger than 45 who had recovered from COVID-19.

The V call is TRBV27, the J call TRBJ1-4; the match to TRBD1 covers 9 bases. This CDR3 contains 18 residues. Per germline, CDR1 MNHEY and CDR2 SMNVEV (reference sequence). With 0 bases clipped from V and 2 bases from J, the junction kept 7 bases outside the gene matches. The CDR3 loop reads CASSLSGDRVWTNEKLFF. The CDR3 coding sequence is TGTGCCAGCAGTTTATCGGGGGACAGGGTTTGGACTAATGAAAAACTGTTTTTT.

The gene calls are TRBV7-9 and TRBJ2-3; D may be TRBD2 (5 bases). The CDR3 has 14 amino acids. Germline CDR1 SEHNR, CDR2 FQNEAQ (reference sequence). The germline V and J ends were trimmed by 5 bases and 6 bases, with 15 bases remaining between them. CDR3 bases: TGTGCCAGCAGCCACAAACTAGACCCCGATACGCAGTATTTT. It specifies CASSHKLDPDTQYF.

The chain recombines TRBV3-1 (or the pseudogene TRBV3-2) with TRBJ1-1; D not certain. Between the trimmed V and J ends, which lost 2 bases and 6 bases, there was a span of 10 bases. The CDR3 contains 13 residues. Germline lookup yields CDR1 LGHDT and CDR2 YNNKEL (reference sequence). This CDR3 reads CASSQLLEAEAFF. CDR3 DNA sequence: TGTGCCAGCAGCCAACTACTAGAGGCTGAAGCTTTCTTT.

J is TRBJ1-1 and V is TRBV27; 7 bases are shared with TRBD1. CDR1 and CDR2 from the germline V gene are MNHEY and SMNVEV (reference sequence). V shed 8 bases, J shed 5 bases, and the junction held 8 bases outside the gene matches. The CDR3 is made up of 13 amino acids. DNA for the CDR3: TGTGCCAGCGGGCAGGGGGGTCGGACTGAAGCTTTCTTT. Translation gives CASGQGGRTEAFF.

V usage is TRBV7-2 and J usage is TRBJ2-7, with 10 positions matching TRBD1. V was clipped by 3 bases and J by 3 bases; unmatched bases: 8. Germline CDR1 SGHTA, CDR2 FQGNSA. The CDR3 sequence is 16 residues long. CDR3 sequence: CASSFPDRGTYYEQYF. In DNA, the CDR3 is TGTGCCAGCAGCTTCCCGGACAGGGGGACCTACTACGAGCAGTACTTC.

The chain is built from TRBV24-1 and TRBJ2-4; a weak D match, TRBD1 (5 bases). This CDR3 contains 17 residues. V gave up 2 bases and J gave up 0 bases, with 13 bases separating them. CDR1 KGHDR and CDR2 SFDVKD come from the germline V gene. CDR3 coding DNA: TGTGCCACCAGTGATTCTGACAGTGCACTAGCCAAAAACATTCAGTACTTC. This sequence encodes CATSDSDSALAKNIQYF.

The CDR3 region is CASSSRGRHYEQYF. CDR3 bases: TGTGCCAGCTCAAGTAGGGGGCGGCACTACGAGCAGTACTTC. The chain is built from TRBV2 and TRBJ2-7, with 7 bases matching TRBD1. Germline lookup yields CDR1 SNHLY and CDR2 FYNNEI. The CDR3 length is 14 residues. The ends lost 8 bases at V and 3 bases at J; junction bases unmatched: 10.

The CDR3 is CASSLTGAGGNTIYF. The CDR3 DNA sequence: TGTGCCAGCAGCTTAACAGGGGCCGGTGGAAACACCATATATTTT. The chain carries TRBV7-9 and TRBJ1-3; TRBD1 aligns across 7 bases. CDR3 length: 15 amino acids. With 2 bases clipped from V and 3 bases from J, the junction kept 4 bases outside the gene matches. The germline V gene encodes CDR1 SEHNR and CDR2 FQNEAQ (reference sequence).

This chain uses TRBV5-1 with TRBJ2-6; D perhaps matches TRBD1 (5 bases). Trimming shortened V by 4 bases and J by 0 bases, and 8 bases separated the two germline ends. CDR1 and CDR2 from the germline V gene are SGHRS and YFSETQ. The CDR3 has 15 amino acids. The CDR3 region has the DNA TGCGCCAGCAGCGGACAATACTCTGGGGCCAACGTCCTGACTTTC. It codes for CASSGQYSGANVLTF.

The V gene is TRBV5-4, the J gene TRBJ1-2, with D unresolved. Deletions cut 3 bases from V and 2 bases from J, with 11 bases between. From germline, CDR1 is SGHNT and CDR2 YYREEE (reference sequence). The CDR3 runs to 14 residues. The CDR3 is CASSYPGSNYGYTF. The CDR3 coding sequence is TGTGCCAGCAGCTACCCCGGGTCCAACTATGGCTACACCTTC.

The rearrangement links TRBV7-8 to TRBJ1-5; D unresolved. The CDR3 runs 17 residues. CDR1 and CDR2 (germline): SGHVS, FQNEAQ. Between the trimmed V and J ends, which lost 1 base and 0 bases, there was a span of 13 bases. CDR3 loop: CASSLGAGFYSNQPQHF. In DNA, the CDR3 is TGTGCCAGCAGCTTAGGCGCGGGGTTCTATAGCAATCAGCCCCAGCATTTT.

The chain couples TRBV4-3 to TRBJ2-1; D may be TRBD1 (6 bases). Trimming left V 0 bases short and J 8 bases short, with 17 bases between. Germline CDR1 and CDR2: LGHNA and YSLEER. This CDR3 comprises 16 residues. The DNA of the CDR3 is TGCGCCAGCAGCCAAGATTGGGGGCCAAGGGGCGATGAGCAGTTCTTC. It is translated as CASSQDWGPRGDEQFF.

This clone has more than one count but fewer than ten. The chain carries TRBV28 and TRBJ2-5, with D tentatively TRBD1 (5 bases). The CDR3 is 14 amino acids. Germline CDR1 MDHEN, CDR2 SYDVKM. The V gene lost 5 bases and the J gene lost 5 bases, with 15 bases spanning the gap. The DNA of the CDR3 is TGTGCCAGCAGTATTACTAACAAGGGGGAGACCCAGTACTTC. Protein: CASSITNKGETQYF.

This clone showed up just once. The rearrangement links TRBV27 to TRBJ1-1; 7 bases fit TRBD1. Unmatched junction bases numbered 14, after V lost 3 bases and J lost 1 base. The CDR3 runs 18 residues. From germline, CDR1 is MNHEY and CDR2 SMNVEV (reference sequence). CDR3 bases: TGTGCCAGCAGTTTCCGCTTCCTACCGGGACAGAGGAACACTGAAGCTTTCTTT. This codes for CASSFRFLPGQRNTEAFF.

This chain connects TRBV28 to TRBJ1-2, with 7 bases aligning to TRBD1. Germline V gene lookup returns CDR1 MDHEN and CDR2 SYDVKM. The CDR3 sequence is 15 residues long. V was pared by 4 bases and J by 3 bases, with 8 bases of the junction left unmatched. CDR3: CASSSDRELDYGYTF. Written as DNA, the CDR3 is TGTGCCAGCAGTTCCGACAGGGAGCTTGACTATGGCTACACCTTC.

The rearrangement joins TRBV5-4 to TRBJ1-1; 10 nucleotides match TRBD1. CDR1 is SGHNT, CDR2 YYREEE, per germline (reference sequence). Unmatched junction bases numbered 3, after V lost 0 bases and J lost 7 bases. There are 14 residues in the CDR3. For the CDR3, the DNA is TGTGCCAGCAGCTTGGGGGACAGGGGTTATGAAGCTTTCTTT. This codes for CASSLGDRGYEAFF.

The rearrangement joins TRBV9 to TRBJ2-3; 9 nucleotides line up with TRBD1. Germline values: CDR1 SGDLS, CDR2 YYNGEE. The CDR3 sequence is 17 residues long. Trimming at V came to 3 bases and at J to 1 base, leaving 9 bases not matched to a gene. As DNA, the CDR3 is TGTGCCAGCAGCGGCCCAGCCCGGGACAGGGGCACAGATACGCAGTATTTT. Amino acid sequence: CASSGPARDRGTDTQYF.

V usage is TRBV5-1 and J usage is TRBJ1-6; 8 positions agree with TRBD1. The CDR3 sequence is 14 residues long. Germline V lookup: CDR1 SGHRS, CDR2 YFSETQ. Losses at the gene ends were 3 bases for V and 8 bases for J; bases not matched to a gene: 4. The CDR3 region is CASSWTGYDSPLHF. CDR3 nucleotides: TGCGCCAGCAGCTGGACAGGGTATGATTCACCCCTCCACTTT.

The chain links TRBV12-3 or TRBV12-4 to TRBJ2-7; the D gene is possibly TRBD1 (5 bases). The CDR3 length is 13 residues. With 4 bases removed from V and 7 bases from J, the gap between germline ends came to 14 bases. This CDR3 is CASSSQATGEQYF. Written as DNA, the CDR3 is TGTGCCAGCAGTTCACAGGCGACGGGTGAGCAGTACTTC.

The rearrangement joins TRBV9 to TRBJ1-1; D perhaps matches TRBD1 (6 bases). Germline loops: CDR1 SGDLS, CDR2 YYNGEE. The CDR3 has 15 amino acids. V was shortened by 0 bases and J by 4 bases, with 13 bases between the two germline ends. The CDR3 DNA is TGTGCCAGCAGCGTAGGTGGCAGGGGCAGCACTGAAGCTTTCTTT. Its translation: CASSVGGRGSTEAFF. Drawing the rest from reference TRBV9 and TRBJ1-1, the complete variable domain is DSGVTQTPKHLITATGQRVTLRCSPRSGDLSVYWYQQSLDQGLQFLIQYYNGEERAKGNILERFSAQQFPDLHSELNLSSLELGDSALYFCASSVGGRGSTEAFFGQGTRLTVV.

This clone was observed a handful of times. Additional DNA sequences in this sample encode the identical CDR3. The V gene is TRBV2, the J gene TRBJ1-2, with 7 bases that match TRBD1. The CDR3 totals 12 residues. The ends lost 4 bases at V and 5 bases at J; junction bases unmatched: 1. From germline, CDR1 is SNHLY and CDR2 FYNNEI. The CDR3 sequence: CASSGTGYGYTF. In DNA, the CDR3 is TGTGCCAGCAGTGGGACAGGTTATGGCTACACCTTC. Together with reference TRBV2 and TRBJ1-2, the CDR3 gives the full variable domain: EPEVTQTPSHQVTQMGQEVILRCVPISNHLYFYWYRQILGQKVEFLVSFYNNEISEKSEIFDDQFSVERPDGSNFTLKIRSTKLEDSAMYFCASSGTGYGYTFGSGTRLTVV.

The CDR3, as DNA: TGTGCCAGCGGACAGGTGTACGACACCGGGGAGCTGTTTTTT. This encodes CASGQVYDTGELFF. The rearrangement uses TRBV27 and TRBJ2-2, with 7 bases lining up with TRBD1. V dropped 8 bases and J dropped 3; count of bases not matched to a gene: 6. The germline V gene has CDR1 MNHEY and CDR2 SMNVEV (reference sequence). The CDR3 contains 14 residues.

This rearrangement joins TRBV9 to TRBJ1-6; D unclear. Trimming took off 7 bases at V and 9 bases at J, with 14 bases between the two ends. The CDR3 covers 13 residues. Germline values: CDR1 SGDLS, CDR2 YYNGEE. The CDR3 DNA reads as TGTGCCAGCGTCGGGGAATTTGGTTCACCCCTCCACTTT. Translation gives CASVGEFGSPLHF. The full variable domain, in which reference TRBV9 and TRBJ1-6 provide the parts outside the CDR3, is DSGVTQTPKHLITATGQRVTLRCSPRSGDLSVYWYQQSLDQGLQFLIQYYNGEERAKGNILERFSAQQFPDLHSELNLSSLELGDSALYFCASVGEFGSPLHFGNGTRLTVT.

This chain joins TRBV6-1 and TRBJ1-2; 11 bases are shared with TRBD1. The CDR3 runs 20 residues. Germline V CDR1 and CDR2: MNHNS, SASEGT. Germline trimming cut 0 bases from V and 3 bases from J; bases unmatched to any gene: 15. CDR3 in amino acids: CASSEAPAWRTGGLHYGYTF. CDR3 bases: TGTGCCAGCAGTGAAGCACCAGCGTGGAGGACAGGGGGCCTCCACTATGGCTACACCTTC.